One and the same sample provided the 6 T cell receptor beta chains below, sequenced in a study of blood T cell repertoires in COVID-19. The protocol was immunoSEQ multiplex PCR, while the TCRdb copy is restricted to in-frame clones and leaves out a portion. Seen here are roughly 200,000 clones, roughly 80% observed once, and the top ten hold 8% to 13%. Sequencing was carried out using peripheral blood. The receptors were gathered from a woman between 35 and 50 years old with COVID-19, enrolled during active disease.

The V and J genes are TRBV29-1 and TRBJ2-5, with a weak D call TRBD1 (5 bases). CDR3 length: 14 amino acids. CDR1 SQVTM and CDR2 ANQGSEA come from the germline V gene. The ends were cut back, 2 bases at V and 4 bases at J, with 14 bases in the middle. CDR3 in amino acids: CSVEPRVLGETQYF. CDR3 sequence (DNA): TGCAGCGTTGAACCCAGGGTATTAGGAGAGACCCAGTACTTC.

The rearrangement uses TRBV5-1 and TRBJ2-1; tentative D call: TRBD2 (6 bases). Trimming took off 0 bases at V and 1 base at J, with 8 bases between the two ends. The CDR3 contains 15 residues. Looked up from germline, CDR1 is SGHRS and CDR2 is YFSETQ. The CDR3 nucleotides are TGCGCCAGCAGCTTGGGGGAGGTTTCCTACAATGAGCAGTTCTTC. It specifies CASSLGEVSYNEQFF. The full variable domain, its missing parts supplied by reference TRBV5-1 and TRBJ2-1, is KAGVTQTPRYLIKTRGQQVTLSCSPISGHRSVSWYQQTPGQGLQFLFEYFSETQRNKGNFPGRFSGRQFSNSRSEMNVSTLELGDSALYLCASSLGEVSYNEQFFGPGTRLTVL.

The chain joins TRBV18 to TRBJ2-5; D may be TRBD2 (6 bases). This CDR3 contains 14 residues. The germline V gene encodes CDR1 KGHSH and CDR2 LQKENI. Trimming removed 4 bases from V and 3 bases from J, with 12 bases in between. The CDR3 DNA follows: TGTGCCAGCTCACAAGTGACTAGTGAAGAGACCCAGTACTTC. It yields the protein CASSQVTSEETQYF.

The chain combines TRBV19 with TRBJ2-1; D possibly corresponds to TRBD1 (5 bases). In germline, CDR1 is LNHDA, CDR2 SQIVND (reference sequence). The CDR3 totals 12 residues. Trimming shortened V by 3 bases and J by 6 bases, and 6 bases separated the two germline ends. CDR3 amino acids: CASSIQGNEQFF. The CDR3 region has the DNA TGTGCCAGTAGTATCCAGGGCAATGAGCAGTTCTTC.

The V and J genes are TRBV7-3 and TRBJ2-5; tentatively, D is TRBD1 (7 bases). Germline loops: CDR1 SGHTA, CDR2 FQGTGA. The CDR3 is 15 amino acids. The V end lost 5 bases, the J end lost 5 bases, and 18 bases lay between the germline ends. CDR3 sequence reads: CASSLYGGGSETQYF. The CDR3 region has the DNA TGTGCCAGCAGCCTATATGGAGGGGGCTCGGAGACCCAGTACTTC.

The chain employs TRBV9 and TRBJ2-5; no reliable D call. V lost 4 bases and J lost 3, with 10 bases in between. The V gene's germline CDR1 is SGDLS and CDR2 YYNGEE. There are 13 residues in the CDR3. DNA for the CDR3: TGTGCCAGCAGCCCGAGGCTGGAAGAGACCCAGTACTTC. This sequence encodes CASSPRLEETQYF.